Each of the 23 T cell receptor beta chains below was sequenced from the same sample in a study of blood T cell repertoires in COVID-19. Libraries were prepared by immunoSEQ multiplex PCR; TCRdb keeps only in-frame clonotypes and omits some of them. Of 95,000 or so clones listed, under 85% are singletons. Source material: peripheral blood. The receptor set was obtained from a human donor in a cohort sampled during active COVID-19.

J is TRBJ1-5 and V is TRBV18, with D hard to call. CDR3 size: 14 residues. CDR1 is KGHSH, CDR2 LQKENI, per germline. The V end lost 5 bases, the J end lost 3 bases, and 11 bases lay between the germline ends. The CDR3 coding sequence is TGTGCCAGCTCAGCGGGAGTTCCCAATCAGCCCCAGCATTTT. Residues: CASSAGVPNQPQHF.

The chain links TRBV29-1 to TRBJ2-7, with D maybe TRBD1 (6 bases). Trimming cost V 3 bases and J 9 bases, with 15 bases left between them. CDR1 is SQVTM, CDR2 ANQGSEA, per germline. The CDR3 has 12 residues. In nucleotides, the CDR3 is TGCAGCGTTGACGGTCAGGGACAAGGGCAGTACTTC. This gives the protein CSVDGQGQGQYF.

CDR3 protein: CASSPLDRGSRNTEAFF. CDR3 in DNA: TGTGCCAGCTCACCATTGGACAGGGGGTCGCGGAACACTGAAGCTTTCTTT. The gene calls are TRBV18 and TRBJ1-1; 10 nucleotides align to TRBD1. V trimming: 2 bases; J trimming: 1 base; junction bases outside the gene matches: 7. The CDR3 runs to 17 residues. In germline, CDR1 is KGHSH, CDR2 LQKENI.

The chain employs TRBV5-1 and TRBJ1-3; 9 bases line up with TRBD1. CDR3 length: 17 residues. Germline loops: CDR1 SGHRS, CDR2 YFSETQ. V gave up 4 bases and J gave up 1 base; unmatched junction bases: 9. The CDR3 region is CASSGGQGGSSGNTIYF. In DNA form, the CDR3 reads TGCGCCAGCAGCGGGGGACAGGGTGGATCGTCTGGAAACACCATATATTTT.

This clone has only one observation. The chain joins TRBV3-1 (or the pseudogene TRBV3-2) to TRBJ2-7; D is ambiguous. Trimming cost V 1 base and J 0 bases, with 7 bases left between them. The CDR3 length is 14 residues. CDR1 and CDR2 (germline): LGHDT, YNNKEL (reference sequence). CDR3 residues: CASSQVSPSYEQYF. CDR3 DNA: TGTGCCAGCAGCCAAGTCAGTCCCTCCTACGAGCAGTACTTC.

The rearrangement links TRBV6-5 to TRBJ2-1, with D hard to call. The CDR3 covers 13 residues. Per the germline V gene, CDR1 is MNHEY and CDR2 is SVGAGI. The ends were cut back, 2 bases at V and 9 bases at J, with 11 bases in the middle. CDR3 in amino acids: CASSYRESSEQFF. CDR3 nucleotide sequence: TGTGCCAGCAGTTACCGAGAATCTAGTGAGCAGTTCTTC.

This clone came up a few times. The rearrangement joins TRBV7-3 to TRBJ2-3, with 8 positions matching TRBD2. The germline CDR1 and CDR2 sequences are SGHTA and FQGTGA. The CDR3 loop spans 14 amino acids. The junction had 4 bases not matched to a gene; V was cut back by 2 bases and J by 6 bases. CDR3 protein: CASSLSGGADTQYF. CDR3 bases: TGTGCCAGCAGCTTATCCGGGGGGGCGGATACGCAGTATTTT.

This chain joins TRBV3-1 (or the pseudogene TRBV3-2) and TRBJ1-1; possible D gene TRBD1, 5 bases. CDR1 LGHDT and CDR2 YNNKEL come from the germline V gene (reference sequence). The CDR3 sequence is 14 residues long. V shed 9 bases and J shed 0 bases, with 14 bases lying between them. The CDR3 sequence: CASRGGGMNTEAFF. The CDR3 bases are TGTGCCAGTAGGGGCGGGGGTATGAACACTGAAGCTTTCTTT.

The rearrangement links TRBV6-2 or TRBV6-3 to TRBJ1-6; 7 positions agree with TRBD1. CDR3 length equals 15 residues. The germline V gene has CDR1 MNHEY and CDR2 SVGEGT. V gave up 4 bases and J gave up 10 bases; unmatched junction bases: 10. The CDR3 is CASSFPQTGSSPLHF. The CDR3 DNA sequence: TGTGCCAGCAGTTTCCCTCAGACAGGGTCCTCACCCCTCCACTTT.

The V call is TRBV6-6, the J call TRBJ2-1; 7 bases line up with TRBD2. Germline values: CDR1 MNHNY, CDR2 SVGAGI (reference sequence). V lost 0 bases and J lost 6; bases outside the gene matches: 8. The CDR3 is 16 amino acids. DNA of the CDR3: TGTGCCAGCAGTTACTCGGGGCGGGAGCTCAGCAATGAGCAGTTCTTC. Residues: CASSYSGRELSNEQFF.

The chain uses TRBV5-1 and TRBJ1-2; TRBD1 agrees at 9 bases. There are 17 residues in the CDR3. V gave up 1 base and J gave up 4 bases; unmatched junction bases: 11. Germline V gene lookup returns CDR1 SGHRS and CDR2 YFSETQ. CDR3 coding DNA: TGCGCCAGCAGCTTGACAGGGACAGGGCGAATAGGCTATGGCTACACCTTC. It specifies CASSLTGTGRIGYGYTF.

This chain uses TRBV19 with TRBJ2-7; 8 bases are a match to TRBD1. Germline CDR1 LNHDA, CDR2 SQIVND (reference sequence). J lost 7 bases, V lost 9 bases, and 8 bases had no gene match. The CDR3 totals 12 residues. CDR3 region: CASGKTGVEQYF. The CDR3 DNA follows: TGTGCCAGCGGGAAGACAGGGGTTGAGCAGTACTTC.

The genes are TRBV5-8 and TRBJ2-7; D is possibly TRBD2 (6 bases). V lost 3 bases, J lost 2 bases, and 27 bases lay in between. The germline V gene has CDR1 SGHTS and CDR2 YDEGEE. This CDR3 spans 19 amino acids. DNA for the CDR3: TGTGCCAGCAGCTCCCTGGGAATTTGGGGGGTTTCAGATACCTACGAGCAGTACTTC. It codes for CASSSLGIWGVSDTYEQYF.

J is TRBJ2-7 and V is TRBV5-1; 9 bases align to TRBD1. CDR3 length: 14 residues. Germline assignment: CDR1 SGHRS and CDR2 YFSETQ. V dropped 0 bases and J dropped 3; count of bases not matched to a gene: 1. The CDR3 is CASSLGDRVYEQYF. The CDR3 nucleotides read TGCGCCAGCAGCTTGGGGGACAGGGTCTACGAGCAGTACTTC.

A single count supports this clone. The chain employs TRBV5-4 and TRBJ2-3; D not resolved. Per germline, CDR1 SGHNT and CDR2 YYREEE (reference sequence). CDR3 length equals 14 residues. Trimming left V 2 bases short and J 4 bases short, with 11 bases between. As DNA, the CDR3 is TGTGCCAGCAGCTTAGACCCTAGACCAGATACGCAGTATTTT. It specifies CASSLDPRPDTQYF.

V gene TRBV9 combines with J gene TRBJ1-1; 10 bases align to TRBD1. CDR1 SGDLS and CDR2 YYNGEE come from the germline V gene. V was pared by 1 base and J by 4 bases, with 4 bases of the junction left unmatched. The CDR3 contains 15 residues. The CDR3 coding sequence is TGTGCCAGCAGCGTAACCGGGACAGGGGCCACTGAAGCTTTCTTT. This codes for CASSVTGTGATEAFF. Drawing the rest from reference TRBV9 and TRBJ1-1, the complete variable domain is DSGVTQTPKHLITATGQRVTLRCSPRSGDLSVYWYQQSLDQGLQFLIQYYNGEERAKGNILERFSAQQFPDLHSELNLSSLELGDSALYFCASSVTGTGATEAFFGQGTRLTVV.

The CDR3 reads CAISERQGGDQPQHF. DNA for the CDR3: TGTGCCATCAGTGAGAGGCAGGGTGGCGATCAGCCCCAGCATTTT. The chain recombines TRBV10-3 with TRBJ1-5; tentative D call: TRBD1 (5 bases). The length of the CDR3 is 15 residues. Germline CDR1 and CDR2: ENHRY and SYGVKD. V was trimmed by 2 bases and J by 5 bases, leaving 13 bases between them.

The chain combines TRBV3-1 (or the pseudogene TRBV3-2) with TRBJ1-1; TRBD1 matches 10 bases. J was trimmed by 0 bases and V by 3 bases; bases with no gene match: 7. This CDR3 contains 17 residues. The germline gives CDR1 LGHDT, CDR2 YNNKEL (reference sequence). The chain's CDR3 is CASSQGDRGLVNTEAFF. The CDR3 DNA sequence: TGTGCCAGCAGCCAGGGGGACAGGGGACTGGTGAACACTGAAGCTTTCTTT.

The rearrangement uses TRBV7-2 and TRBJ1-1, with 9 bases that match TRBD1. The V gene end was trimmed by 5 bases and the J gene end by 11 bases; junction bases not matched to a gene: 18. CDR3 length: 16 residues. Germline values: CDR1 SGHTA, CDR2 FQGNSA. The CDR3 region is CASSLTPQGAQGGAFF. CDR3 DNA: TGTGCCAGCAGCCTTACCCCACAGGGGGCGCAGGGGGGGGCTTTCTTT.

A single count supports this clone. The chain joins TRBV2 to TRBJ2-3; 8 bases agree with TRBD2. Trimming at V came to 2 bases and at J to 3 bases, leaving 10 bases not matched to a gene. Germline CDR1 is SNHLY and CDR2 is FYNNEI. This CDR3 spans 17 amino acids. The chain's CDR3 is CASSERGGRIITDTQYF. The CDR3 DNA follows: TGTGCCAGCAGTGAACGGGGGGGGCGCATAATAACAGATACGCAGTATTTT.

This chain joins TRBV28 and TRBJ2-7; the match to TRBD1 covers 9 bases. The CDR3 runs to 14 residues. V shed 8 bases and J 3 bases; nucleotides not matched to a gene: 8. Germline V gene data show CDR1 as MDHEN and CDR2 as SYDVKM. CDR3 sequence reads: CASGGTGPVYEQYF. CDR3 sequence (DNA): TGTGCCAGCGGCGGGACAGGGCCAGTCTACGAGCAGTACTTC.

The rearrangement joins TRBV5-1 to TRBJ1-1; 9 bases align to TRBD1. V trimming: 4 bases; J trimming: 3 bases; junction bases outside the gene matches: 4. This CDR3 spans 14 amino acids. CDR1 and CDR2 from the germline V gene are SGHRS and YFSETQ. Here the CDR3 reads CASSGGTGYTEAFF. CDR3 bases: TGCGCCAGCAGCGGGGGGACAGGGTACACTGAAGCTTTCTTT.

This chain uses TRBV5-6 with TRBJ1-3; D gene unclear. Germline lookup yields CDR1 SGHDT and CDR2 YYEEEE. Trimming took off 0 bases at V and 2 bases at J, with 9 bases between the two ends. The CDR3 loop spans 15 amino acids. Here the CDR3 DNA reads TGTGCCAGCAGCTTGGGTGGAGCACCTGGAAACACCATATATTTT. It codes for CASSLGGAPGNTIYF.